The rows below give T cell receptor beta chains drawn from one sample of a study of a mutant IDH1 vaccine in newly diagnosed glioma. For these TCRs, the target antigens are not known. TCRdb keeps only in-frame clones here, not all; method: immunoSEQ multiplex PCR. The top ten clones hold around 2.4% of a sample with approximately 32,000 clones, roughly 87% of them seen once. The specimen was PBMCs, collected from a glioma patient whose treatment included an IDH1 peptide vaccine. The receptors derive from a man aged 35 to 55 with glioma. The CDR3 runs from the conserved cysteine through the conserved F or W. A D gene is named only where the DNA matches it firmly. Part of the rows lack a size; the others show once, few, many or a class for expanded clones.

cdr3_length,clone_size,v_call,d_call,j_call,cdr3_nt,cdr3_aa
15,NA,TRBV30,TRBD1,TRBJ1-2,TGTGCCTGGAGCGACGGGACAGTGATTAACTATGGCTACACCTTC,CAWSDGTVINYGYTF
15,NA,TRBV19,TRBD1,TRBJ1-4,TGTGCCAGTAGTTCGACCGGGACAGGGGTGGAAAAACTGTTTTTT,CASSSTGTGVEKLFF
13,NA,TRBV6-4,NA,TRBJ2-1,TGTGCCAGCAGTGCCAACTCCTACAATGAGCAGTTCTTC,CASSANSYNEQFF
12,NA,TRBV30,NA,TRBJ2-2,TGTGCCTGGACCCCGGGCACCGGGGAGCTGTTTTTT,CAWTPGTGELFF
17,NA,TRBV7-2,NA,TRBJ1-2,TGTGCCAGCAGCTTAGACCCCGGACCTGGGGGGGACTATGGCTACACCTTC,CASSLDPGPGGDYGYTF
15,few,TRBV9,NA,TRBJ1-4,TGTGCCAGCAGCGTAGGGACTCTTGCTAATGAAAAACTGTTTTTT,CASSVGTLANEKLFF
15,NA,TRBV4-2,TRBD2,TRBJ2-3,TGTGCCAGCAGCCAAGACGGGGGGGCCGCAGATACGCAGTATTTT,CASSQDGGAADTQYF
15,NA,TRBV2,TRBD1,TRBJ1-1,TGTGCCACCCACCAAGGGGGCGCGGGGGACACTGAAGCTTTCTTT,CATHQGGAGDTEAFF
16,NA,TRBV4-1,TRBD1,TRBJ1-6,TGCGCCAGCAGCCAAGCACAGGGGGCGAGGAATTCACCCCTCCACTTT,CASSQAQGARNSPLHF
14,NA,TRBV28,TRBD1,TRBJ1-5,TGTGCCAGCAGGGCGGACAGGGAAGGTCAGCCCCAGCATTTT,CASRADREGQPQHF
17,NA,TRBV13,TRBD2,TRBJ2-7,TGTGCCAGCAGCTTAAGTCGGCTAGCGGGGATGTCCTACGAGCAGTACTTC,CASSLSRLAGMSYEQYF
15,NA,TRBV5-8,NA,TRBJ1-1,TGTGCCAGCAGCCGACTCTCAGGAGGGGTCACTGAAGCTTTCTTT,CASSRLSGGVTEAFF
13,NA,TRBV5-4,NA,TRBJ2-7,TGTGCCAGCAGCATACGAGGGGCCTACGAGCAGTACTTC,CASSIRGAYEQYF
14,once,TRBV19,NA,TRBJ2-2,TGTGCCAGTATGACTACACATAACACCGGGGAGCTGTTTTTT,CASMTTHNTGELFF
13,NA,TRBV6-1,TRBD1,TRBJ1-6,TGTGCCAGCATGACAGGGTATAATTCACCCCTCCACTTT,CASMTGYNSPLHF
15,few,TRBV2,NA,TRBJ1-5,TGTGCCAGCAGAGGTACCCAGGGGCCCCATCAGCCCCAGCATTTT,CASRGTQGPHQPQHF
16,NA,TRBV5-6,NA,TRBJ1-5,TGTGCCAGCAGTTCCATGGGGGGGGATAGCAATCAGCCCCAGCATTTT,CASSSMGGDSNQPQHF
17,NA,TRBV5-6,NA,TRBJ1-4,TGTGCCAGCAGCTCCCTTGGGGGGGGTGCTTCGAATGAAAAACTGTTTTTT,CASSSLGGGASNEKLFF
16,NA,TRBV19,NA,TRBJ1-2,TGTGCCAGTAGTATCCTAGGGACGGCGCCGGGCTATGGCTACACCTTC,CASSILGTAPGYGYTF
15,NA,TRBV5-1,NA,TRBJ1-2,TGCGCCAGCAGCTCTCTGGACAGCGAAAGACGGGGCTACACCTTC,CASSSLDSERRGYTF
16,once,TRBV7-9,NA,TRBJ2-1,TGTGCCAGCAGCCCGGAGGGGGTAAGGTCCTACAATGAGCAGTTCTTC,CASSPEGVRSYNEQFF
15,NA,TRBV7-2,TRBD2,TRBJ2-1,TGTGCCAGCAGCCCCCACCTAGCGGGAGAGCTTGAGCAGTTCTTC,CASSPHLAGELEQFF
15,NA,TRBV5-1,NA,TRBJ2-2,TGCGCCAGCAGCTTGGTCTCTGGCCTGGCCGGGGAGCTGTTTTTT,CASSLVSGLAGELFF
15,few,TRBV4-1,NA,TRBJ1-1,TGCGCCAGCAGCCAAGGAGGTATTCCGAACACTGAAGCTTTCTTT,CASSQGGIPNTEAFF
15,NA,TRBV14,TRBD1,TRBJ2-7,TGTGCCAGCAGCCCCCAGACAGGGGTTTTCTACGAGCAGTACTTC,CASSPQTGVFYEQYF
13,NA,TRBV6-5,NA,TRBJ1-1,TGTGCCAGCACGGGCGGGGGGTACACTGAAGCTTTCTTT,CASTGGGYTEAFF
14,NA,TRBV27,NA,TRBJ2-7,TGTGCCCACAGAATAAGGGACGGCTCCTACGAGCAGTACTTC,CAHRIRDGSYEQYF
16,NA,TRBV4-1,TRBD1,TRBJ1-1,TGCGCCAGCAGCCCCACAGGAGGGGGCGCTAACACTGAAGCTTTCTTT,CASSPTGGGANTEAFF
17,NA,TRBV18,TRBD2,TRBJ2-2,TGTGCCAGCTCACCCGGGACTAGCGGGATGGGCACCGGGGAGCTGTTTTTT,CASSPGTSGMGTGELFF
14,NA,TRBV5-1,NA,TRBJ1-4,TGCGCCAGCAGCTTTGACGGTTATAAAGAAAAACTGTTTTTT,CASSFDGYKEKLFF
16,NA,TRBV27,TRBD2,TRBJ2-5,TGTGCCAGCGCCCCGGGAAGCGGGAGGGCCTTCGGGACCCAGTACTTC,CASAPGSGRAFGTQYF
16,NA,TRBV4-1,TRBD2,TRBJ2-1,TGCGCCAGCAGCCAACGGACTAGCGGGAGGGTGAATGAGCAGTTCTTC,CASSQRTSGRVNEQFF
16,NA,TRBV7-8,NA,TRBJ2-1,TGTGCCAGCAGCTTAAAATTAGGCAGGGGGGTCAATGAGCAGTTCTTC,CASSLKLGRGVNEQFF
18,once,TRBV11-2,TRBD1,TRBJ2-6,TGTGCCAGCAGCGCCCCCGGGACAGGCTTTCCCGGGGCCAACGTCCTGACTTTC,CASSAPGTGFPGANVLTF
14,NA,TRBV30,TRBD1,TRBJ2-5,TGTGCCTGGAGTCACGGGACAGGGGCCGAGACCCAGTACTTC,CAWSHGTGAETQYF
15,NA,TRBV14,TRBD2,TRBJ2-3,TGTGCCAGCAGCCCCGGGGGGAGGGCCCCAGATACGCAGTATTTT,CASSPGGRAPDTQYF
14,NA,TRBV10-2,NA,TRBJ1-5,TGCGCCAGCAGGGGATTTGGGTCCAATCAGCCCCAGCATTTT,CASRGFGSNQPQHF
15,NA,TRBV27,TRBD2,TRBJ2-2,TGTGCCAGCAGCTTCGGGACTAGCGACACCGGGGAGCTGTTTTTT,CASSFGTSDTGELFF
15,NA,TRBV27,NA,TRBJ2-2,TGTGCCAGCAGTCCCTCGAGGGGCGCCGGCGGGGAGCTGTTTTTT,CASSPSRGAGGELFF
15,NA,TRBV19,NA,TRBJ1-2,TGTGCCAGTAGTATTGGGGCGGCAGAATACTATGGCTACACCTTC,CASSIGAAEYYGYTF
14,NA,TRBV2,NA,TRBJ2-1,TGTGCCAGCAGTGTTAGTCAGGGCCGGAATGAGCAGTTCTTC,CASSVSQGRNEQFF
13,NA,TRBV7-9,NA,TRBJ1-4,TGTGCCACCGCGGGACAATATAATGAAAAACTGTTTTTT,CATAGQYNEKLFF
13,NA,TRBV19,NA,TRBJ1-1,TGTGCCAGTAGGATACAGGGAGGCACTGAAGCTTTCTTT,CASRIQGGTEAFF
17,NA,TRBV7-8,NA,TRBJ2-6,TGTGCCAGCAGCGTCATCACAGGGTCCTCTGGGGCCAACGTCCTGACTTTC,CASSVITGSSGANVLTF
16,once,TRBV18,NA,TRBJ2-2,TGTGCCAGCTCACCAGGGGGGGCTTCGAACACCGGGGAGCTGTTTTTT,CASSPGGASNTGELFF
15,once,TRBV19,TRBD1,TRBJ1-1,TGTGCCAGTAGTATAGATGGAGGAGGACAGGCAGAAGCTTTCTTT,CASSIDGGGQAEAFF
16,NA,TRBV11-1,NA,TRBJ2-2,TGTGCCAGCAGCTTGAACCAGGGGACTGGGACCGGGGAGCTGTTTTTT,CASSLNQGTGTGELFF
10,NA,TRBV29-1,TRBD1,TRBJ1-1,TGCAGCGTCGGGACAGCCGAAGCTTTCTTT,CSVGTAEAFF